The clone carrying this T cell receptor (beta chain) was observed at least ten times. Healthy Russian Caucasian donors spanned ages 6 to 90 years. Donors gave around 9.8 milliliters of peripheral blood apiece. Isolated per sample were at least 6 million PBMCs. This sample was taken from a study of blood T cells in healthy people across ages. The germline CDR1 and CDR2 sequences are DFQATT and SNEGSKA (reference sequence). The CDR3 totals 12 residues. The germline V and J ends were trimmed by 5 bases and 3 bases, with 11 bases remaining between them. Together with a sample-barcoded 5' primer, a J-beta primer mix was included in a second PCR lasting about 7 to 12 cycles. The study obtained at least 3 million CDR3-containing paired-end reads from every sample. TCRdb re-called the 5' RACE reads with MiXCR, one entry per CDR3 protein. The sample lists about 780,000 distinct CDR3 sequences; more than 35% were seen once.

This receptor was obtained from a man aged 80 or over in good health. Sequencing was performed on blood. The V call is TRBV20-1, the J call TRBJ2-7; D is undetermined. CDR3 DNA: TGCAGTGCTTTGGTTGGAGACTACGAGCAGTACTTC. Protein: CSALVGDYEQYF.